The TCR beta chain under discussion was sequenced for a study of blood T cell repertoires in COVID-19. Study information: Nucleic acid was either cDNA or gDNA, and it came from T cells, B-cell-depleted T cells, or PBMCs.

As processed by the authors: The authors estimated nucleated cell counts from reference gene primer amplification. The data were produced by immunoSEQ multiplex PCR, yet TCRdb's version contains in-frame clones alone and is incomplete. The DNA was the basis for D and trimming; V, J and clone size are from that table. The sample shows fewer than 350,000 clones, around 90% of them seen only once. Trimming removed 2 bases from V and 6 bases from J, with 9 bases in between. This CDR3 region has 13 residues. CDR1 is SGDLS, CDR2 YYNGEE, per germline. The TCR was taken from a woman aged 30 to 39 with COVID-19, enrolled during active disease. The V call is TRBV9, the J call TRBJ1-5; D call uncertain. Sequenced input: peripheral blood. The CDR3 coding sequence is TGTGCCAGCAGCGTTGATCTGAGTCAGCCCCAGCATTTT. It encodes CASSVDLSQPQHF. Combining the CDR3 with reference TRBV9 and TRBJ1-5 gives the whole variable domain DSGVTQTPKHLITATGQRVTLRCSPRSGDLSVYWYQQSLDQGLQFLIQYYNGEERAKGNILERFSAQQFPDLHSELNLSSLELGDSALYFCASSVDLSQPQHFGDGTRLSIL.